This TCR beta chain originates from a study of T-cell memory formation after mild COVID-19. Study-wide background: TCR clusters were mostly confined to one donor each.

One entry per CDR3 protein, called by TCRdb with MiXCR from the 5' RACE reads. In the table there are about 470,000 distinct CDR3 sequences, 18% of which are singletons. The CDR3 covers 13 residues. With 2 bases removed from V and 8 bases from J, the gap between germline ends came to 10 bases. Notes on this clonotype: The antigen is not known.

Study-wide findings and caveats: From day 15 to 85, contracting clones were balanced between CD4 and CD8, whereas later expanders leaned toward CD4+. The pre-infection memory compartment contained some responding clones, suggesting cross-reactive memory joined.

Input material: PBMCs or a T cell subset sorted from them (not recorded which). This TCR was sampled from an adult woman who had mild COVID-19 (a few samples of this study predate the infection). Cell type and time point are not known. V and J are TRBV12-3 or TRBV12-4 and TRBJ2-4, with a possible D match to TRBD2 (5 bases). As DNA, the CDR3 is TGTGCCAGCAGTTTATCAACTAGTGACATTCAGTACTTC. As protein: CASSLSTSDIQYF.